This entry lists 7 T cell receptor beta chains sequenced from one sample in a study of lymphopenia after photon versus proton radiotherapy. The table came from immunoSEQ multiplex PCR; TCRdb's copy has only in-frame clones and leaves some out. The repertoire holds around 24,000 clones, with less than 90% as singletons. The material sequenced was peripheral blood, taken from a patient treated with photon-based radiotherapy. The receptors stem from a woman aged 45-60 years with pancreatic cancer.

This clone is termed medium-sized. The rearrangement uses TRBV27 and TRBJ2-7; 7 nucleotides match TRBD1. The CDR3 length is 15 residues. V dropped 4 bases and J dropped 5; count of bases not matched to a gene: 11. CDR1 and CDR2 from the germline V gene are MNHEY and SMNVEV (reference sequence). The CDR3 nucleotides read TGTGCCAGCAGTTCTCCTCCAGGGGGAATCGACGAGCAGTACTTC. Amino acid sequence: CASSSPPGGIDEQYF.

The chain couples TRBV7-7 to TRBJ2-2, with 8 nucleotides matching TRBD1. CDR1 is SSHAT and CDR2 is FNYEAQ in the germline V gene (reference sequence). CDR3 length: 13 amino acids. V shed 5 bases and J 8 bases; nucleotides not matched to a gene: 4. The DNA of the CDR3 is TGTGCCAGCAGCCCAGGACAGGGAGGGGAGCTGTTTTTT. This codes for CASSPGQGGELFF.

This sequence joins TRBV19 and TRBJ2-7; D gene unclear. CDR1 and CDR2 (germline): LNHDA, SQIVND (reference sequence). Trimming took off 3 bases at V and 7 bases at J, with 16 bases between the two ends. This CDR3 comprises 14 residues. The CDR3 sequence: CASSMGNSVGEQYF. The CDR3 bases are TGTGCCAGTAGTATGGGGAACTCCGTTGGTGAGCAGTACTTC.

This clone has just one count. This chain links TRBV9 with TRBJ2-7, with a possible D match to TRBD2 (5 bases). Germline V gene data show CDR1 as SGDLS and CDR2 as YYNGEE. The CDR3 contains 14 residues. V was cut by 0 bases and J by 3 bases, with 10 bases left in between. CDR3 nucleotide sequence: TGTGCCAGCAGCGTAGGTAGCGACCTCTACGAGCAGTACTTC. It is translated as CASSVGSDLYEQYF.

As DNA, the CDR3 is TGTGCCAGCAGACCCGGGGGGGGAGCAGGTATCGAGCAGTACTTC. Its translation is CASRPGGGAGIEQYF. The chain is built from TRBV6-6 and TRBJ2-7, with 8 bases lining up with TRBD2. CDR1 MNHNY and CDR2 SVGAGI come from the germline V gene (reference sequence). This CDR3 is 15 amino acids long. The V segment lost 6 bases and the J segment 6 bases; nucleotides outside the gene matches: 13.

The chain links TRBV5-4 to TRBJ2-1; tentative D call: TRBD1 (5 bases). Germline V gene lookup returns CDR1 SGHNT and CDR2 YYREEE (reference sequence). The CDR3 is 16 amino acids. Between the trimmed V and J ends, which lost 0 bases and 2 bases, there was a span of 12 bases. Here the CDR3 DNA reads TGTGCCAGCAGCTTGGGTGGGGCGGCCACCTACAATGAGCAGTTCTTC. It encodes CASSLGGAATYNEQFF.

The genes are TRBV5-5 and TRBJ2-5; D is ambiguous. Looked up from germline, CDR1 is SGHKS and CDR2 is YYEKEE (reference sequence). This CDR3 has 14 residues. Trimming shortened V by 7 bases and J by 5 bases, and 18 bases separated the two germline ends. CDR3: CASQKLFDAETQYF. The CDR3, as DNA: TGTGCCAGCCAGAAGCTCTTCGACGCCGAGACCCAGTACTTC.